Sequencing of this TCR beta chain was carried out in a study of T cell responses to AZD1222 COVID-19 vaccine. General observations from the study: Reports indicate that nearly half of spike-specific TCRs are directed at unmutated variant regions. Compared with day 0, the breadth and depth of the Spike-specific TCR repertoire rose significantly after two doses of AZD1222. Seropositive AZD1222 recipients at baseline numbered only 6 or 7. Donors were mostly white British, more females; clonal diversity possibly underestimated.

The method was immunoSEQ multiplex PCR; TCRdb's version includes in-frame clones alone and lacks a portion of them. This sample has approximately 180,000 clones; 85% to 90% occur once, and the top ten carry 1.5% to 2%. Comments on this clone: Antigen: not known.

This CDR3 spans 16 amino acids. The germline CDR1 and CDR2 sequences are SGHKS and YYEKEE (reference sequence). Trimming took 0 bases from V and 7 from J, leaving 14 bases between them. The source is an adult in good health. This specimen consisted of peripheral blood, obtained on day 0 of AZD1222 vaccination. The chain employs TRBV5-5 and TRBJ1-6, with TRBD1 as a possible D gene (6 bases). The CDR3 nucleotides are TGTGCCAGCAGCTTGGACCCCTCCGGACAGAATTCACCCCTCCACTTT. Encoded protein: CASSLDPSGQNSPLHF.